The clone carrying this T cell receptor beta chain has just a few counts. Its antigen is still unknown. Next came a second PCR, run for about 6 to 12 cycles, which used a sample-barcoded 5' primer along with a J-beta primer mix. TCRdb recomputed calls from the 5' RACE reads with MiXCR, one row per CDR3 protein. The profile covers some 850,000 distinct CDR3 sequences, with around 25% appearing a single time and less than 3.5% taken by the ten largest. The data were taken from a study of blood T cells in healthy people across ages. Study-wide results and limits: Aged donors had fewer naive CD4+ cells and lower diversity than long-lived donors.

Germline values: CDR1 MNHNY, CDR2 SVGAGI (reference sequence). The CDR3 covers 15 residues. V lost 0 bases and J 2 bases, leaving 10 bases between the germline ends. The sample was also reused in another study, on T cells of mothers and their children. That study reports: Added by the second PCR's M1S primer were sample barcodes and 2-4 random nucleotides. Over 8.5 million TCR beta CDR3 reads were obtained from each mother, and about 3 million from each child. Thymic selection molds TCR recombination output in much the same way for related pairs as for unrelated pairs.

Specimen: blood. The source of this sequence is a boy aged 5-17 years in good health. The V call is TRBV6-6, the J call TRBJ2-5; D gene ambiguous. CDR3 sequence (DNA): TGTGCCAGCAGTTACTCCCAGTTGGGACAAGAGACCCAGTACTTC. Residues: CASSYSQLGQETQYF.